A single T cell receptor beta chain is shown here with its context. The data originate from a study of regulatory T cells in long-lasting Graves disease. V lost 3 bases and J 4 bases, leaving 12 bases between the germline ends. Germline values: CDR1 MNHEY, CDR2 SVGAGI. CDR3 length: 14 residues. Time point here: newly diagnosed GD, antithyroid drugs for less than 3 months. Making the TCR library involved RNA that had been extracted from PBMCs. Arm-PCR of CDR3 regions and iRepertoire HTBI primers were the basis on which TCR beta libraries were built. Authors' data handling: Spanning all samples, the identified segments comprised 60 to 70 TRBV and fewer than 15 TRBJ. TCRdb fed the multiplex PCR reads into MiXCR, producing one record per CDR3 protein. The V and J calls were determined by TCRdb, not by the authors. Of 350,000 to 500,000 distinct CDR3 sequences listed, roughly 17% are singletons. The same data also contributed to another study, on T cells in Graves' hyperthyroidism and ophthalmopathy. That report adds: A lack of ophthalmopathy progression within 18 months defined stable Graves' hyperthyroidism.

The rearrangement uses TRBV6-5 and TRBJ1-1, with a possible D match to TRBD1 (5 bases). The TCR originated in a woman in her twenties or thirties with Graves disease. Sequencing used peripheral blood mononuclear cells (PBMCs), obtained at new diagnosis, from a patient treated with antithyroid drugs. The CDR3 region has the DNA TGTGCCAGCAGTTATGGGGGAAGGGGCACTGAAGCTTTCTTT. This gives the protein CASSYGGRGTEAFF.